This entry lists 21 T cell receptor beta chains sequenced from one sample in a study of cytotoxic CD8 clonotypes in ibrutinib-treated CLL. Data came from immunoSEQ multiplex PCR; TCRdb stores just in-frame clones and leaves some out. The data contain about 140,000 clones, 65% to 85% of them seen just once; the ten biggest clones take up 7.5% to 8%. Sequenced material: PBMCs, taken after 36 months of ibrutinib treatment. The receptors shown here come from a human donor with chronic lymphocytic leukemia.

This clone has more than one count but fewer than ten. The genes are TRBV19 and TRBJ2-3, with 12 bases identical to TRBD2. With 6 bases clipped from V and 3 bases from J, the junction kept 10 bases outside the gene matches. The CDR3 length is 17 residues. Germline CDR1 LNHDA, CDR2 SQIVND (reference sequence). As DNA, the CDR3 is TGTGCCAGTAGCTTAGACCCTAGCGGGAGGGCAACAGATACGCAGTATTTT. It encodes CASSLDPSGRATDTQYF.

This clone was counted a few times. V gene TRBV4-1 combines with J gene TRBJ1-1, with 9 bases that match TRBD1. The V gene's germline CDR1 is MGHRA and CDR2 YSYEKL. The CDR3 contains 15 residues. Trimming removed 1 base from V and 1 base from J; junction bases left unmatched: 1. The CDR3 protein is CASSQVGQGNTEAFF. CDR3 DNA sequence: TGCGCCAGCAGCCAAGTGGGACAGGGGAACACTGAAGCTTTCTTT.

V is TRBV10-2 and J is TRBJ1-5; D unclear. The length of the CDR3 is 15 residues. V lost 5 bases to trimming and J lost 3 bases, with 14 bases between them. Germline loops: CDR1 WSHSY, CDR2 SAAADI. This CDR3 is CASSLAAGDNQPQHF. The CDR3 coding sequence is TGCGCCAGCAGTTTGGCGGCGGGAGACAATCAGCCCCAGCATTTT.

This chain links TRBV19 with TRBJ2-3; 11 positions match TRBD2. CDR3 length equals 15 residues. J was trimmed by 4 bases and V by 4 bases; bases with no gene match: 4. Germline lookup yields CDR1 LNHDA and CDR2 SQIVND (reference sequence). CDR3 coding DNA: TGTGCCAGTAGTAGGACTAGCGGGTTCGCAGATACGCAGTATTTT. This codes for CASSRTSGFADTQYF.

V usage is TRBV6-5 and J usage is TRBJ1-1, with a possible D match to TRBD1 (5 bases). V lost 2 bases, J lost 4 bases, and 8 bases lay in between. This CDR3 comprises 13 residues. Germline values: CDR1 MNHEY, CDR2 SVGAGI. CDR3 amino acids: CASSYAGATEAFF. CDR3 nucleotide sequence: TGTGCCAGCAGTTACGCCGGGGCCACTGAAGCTTTCTTT.

This chain links TRBV27 with TRBJ2-1; D may be TRBD2 (6 bases). The CDR3 consists of 12 residues. V was cut by 5 bases and J by 6 bases, with 8 bases left in between. The germline CDR1 and CDR2 sequences are MNHEY and SMNVEV (reference sequence). This CDR3 reads CASSLSGNEQFF. In nucleotides, the CDR3 is TGTGCCAGCAGTCTTAGCGGCAATGAGCAGTTCTTC.

This chain links TRBV7-2 with TRBJ2-3; TRBD1 aligns across 8 bases. This CDR3 spans 14 amino acids. Trimming at V came to 4 bases and at J to 2 bases, leaving 2 bases not matched to a gene. Germline CDR1 and CDR2: SGHTA and FQGNSA. CDR3 nucleotide sequence: TGTGCCAGCAGCTCGACAGGGGCCACAGATACGCAGTATTTT. This translates into CASSSTGATDTQYF.

The rearrangement joins TRBV30 to TRBJ2-5; 9 nucleotides align to TRBD1. V lost 5 bases, J lost 0 bases, and 13 bases stayed unmatched. The CDR3 runs 17 residues. CDR1 is GTSNPN and CDR2 is SVGIG in the germline V gene (reference sequence). CDR3 residues: CAWADRGYGMYQETQYF. The CDR3 nucleotides read TGTGCCTGGGCAGACAGGGGGTACGGAATGTACCAAGAGACCCAGTACTTC. Full variable domain (missing parts from reference TRBV30 and TRBJ2-5): SQTIHQWPATLVQPVGSPLSLECTVEGTSNPNLYWYRQAAGRGLQLLFYSVGIGQISSEVPQNLSASRPQDRQFILSSKKLLLSDSGFYLCAWADRGYGMYQETQYFGPGTRLLVL.

V gene TRBV19 combines with J gene TRBJ2-1, with a weak D call TRBD1 (6 bases). This CDR3 region has 15 residues. CDR1 LNHDA and CDR2 SQIVND come from the germline V gene (reference sequence). The germline V and J ends were trimmed by 6 bases and 7 bases, with 19 bases remaining between them. In DNA form, the CDR3 reads TGTGCCAGTAGAGTGGCAGGGGCCCCCCTTAATGAGCAGTTCTTC. Protein product: CASRVAGAPLNEQFF.

This chain links TRBV10-1 with TRBJ2-3, with D perhaps TRBD2 (7 bases). Germline V gene sequence: CDR1 WNHNN, CDR2 SYGVQD (reference sequence). The V end was cut by 5 bases, the J end by 4 bases, with 13 bases between. This CDR3 region has 14 residues. The CDR3 bases are TGCGCCAGCAGTCCCCCGGGGGGCGCAGATACGCAGTATTTT. Protein: CASSPPGGADTQYF.

V usage is TRBV9 and J usage is TRBJ1-5, with 9 bases aligning to TRBD1. This CDR3 spans 14 amino acids. The J segment lost 5 bases and the V segment lost 3 bases, leaving 3 bases of the junction unmatched. From germline, CDR1 is SGDLS and CDR2 YYNGEE. CDR3 residues: CASSAGQGYQPQHF. Written as DNA, the CDR3 is TGTGCCAGCAGCGCCGGACAGGGGTATCAGCCCCAGCATTTT.

About this clone: The sample has other DNA sequences that encode this CDR3 too. This chain uses TRBV5-1 with TRBJ2-3; D is tentatively TRBD1 or TRBD2 (5 bases each). With 4 bases removed from V and 2 bases from J, the gap between germline ends came to 11 bases. Per germline, CDR1 SGHRS and CDR2 YFSETQ. The CDR3 sequence is 14 residues long. CDR3 residues: CASSPGQFTDTQYF. DNA for the CDR3: TGCGCCAGCAGCCCGGGGCAATTCACAGATACGCAGTATTTT.

CDR3 protein: CASHRAYTGELFF. The DNA of the CDR3 is TGTGCTAGTCACAGGGCGTACACCGGGGAGCTGTTTTTT. V and J are TRBV12-5 and TRBJ2-2, with D tentatively TRBD1 (6 bases). The germline V and J ends were trimmed by 8 bases and 3 bases, with 10 bases remaining between them. The germline gives CDR1 LGHNT, CDR2 FRNRAP. This CDR3 spans 13 amino acids.

This clone turned up a few times. The chain uses TRBV25-1 and TRBJ1-5, with 9 bases identical to TRBD1. Germline lookup yields CDR1 MGHDK and CDR2 SYGVNS. The CDR3 spans 13 residues. The J segment lost 4 bases and the V segment lost 6 bases, leaving 1 base of the junction unmatched. The CDR3 DNA reads as TGTGCCAGCAGAGGACAGGGGAATCAGCCCCAGCATTTT. Its translation is CASRGQGNQPQHF.

This clone was counted once. V usage is TRBV28 and J usage is TRBJ2-7; D unresolved. The CDR3 sequence is 12 residues long. From germline, CDR1 is MDHEN and CDR2 SYDVKM. Trimming cost V 3 bases and J 6 bases, with 9 bases left between them. In DNA, the CDR3 is TGTGCCAGCAGTTTTTCCACCGGCGAGCAGTACTTC. Translated, it gives CASSFSTGEQYF. The full variable domain, rest sourced from reference TRBV28 and TRBJ2-7, is DVKVTQSSRYLVKRTGEKVFLECVQDMDHENMFWYRQDPGLGLRLIYFSYDVKMKEKGDIPEGYSVSREKKERFSLILESASTNQTSMYLCASSFSTGEQYFGPGTRLTVT.

V is TRBV11-2 and J is TRBJ2-1; 11 bases match TRBD2. Germline V gene data show CDR1 as SGHAT and CDR2 as FQNNGV. This CDR3 contains 16 residues. Trimming took 3 bases from V and 3 from J; bases not matched to a gene: 4. The DNA of the CDR3 is TGTGCCAGCAGCTTCCTAACTAGCGGGGGCTACAATGAGCAGTTCTTC. It specifies CASSFLTSGGYNEQFF.

The chain couples TRBV6-5 to TRBJ2-7; possible D gene TRBD2, 5 bases. The V end was cut by 0 bases, the J end by 2 bases, with 8 bases between. The CDR3 loop spans 14 amino acids. In germline, CDR1 is MNHEY, CDR2 SVGAGI. For the CDR3, the DNA is TGTGCCAGCAGTTACTCGGACTTAACCTACGAGCAGTACTTC. It codes for CASSYSDLTYEQYF.

The V call is TRBV10-3, the J call TRBJ2-3; 7 bases match TRBD2. With V trimmed by 3 bases and J by 0 bases, 6 bases remained unmatched. Germline CDR1 and CDR2: ENHRY and SYGVKD. CDR3 length equals 16 residues. DNA for the CDR3: TGTGCCATCAGTGACTGGCTAGCGGATAGCACAGATACGCAGTATTTT. It encodes CAISDWLADSTDTQYF.

This chain links TRBV7-3 with TRBJ2-5; 11 positions agree with TRBD1. The CDR3 is made up of 16 amino acids. The germline V gene has CDR1 SGHTA and CDR2 FQGTGA. The V gene end was trimmed by 4 bases and the J gene end by 4 bases; junction bases not matched to a gene: 8. The CDR3 DNA follows: TGTGCCAGCAGCTCCTATCCTGGGACAGGGGGAGAGACCCAGTACTTC. Translating it yields CASSSYPGTGGETQYF.

This chain uses TRBV7-2 with TRBJ1-2; D unclear. The CDR3 runs 15 residues. V was shortened by 1 base and J by 8 bases, with 17 bases between the two germline ends. In germline, CDR1 is SGHTA, CDR2 FQGNSA. The CDR3 DNA reads TGTGCCAGCAGCTTAGATCGGACGGCCGGCCTAGGCTACACCTTC. It translates to CASSLDRTAGLGYTF.

The chain has TRBV27 and TRBJ1-2; no reliable D call. This CDR3 spans 14 amino acids. Germline V lookup: CDR1 MNHEY, CDR2 SMNVEV (reference sequence). With 3 bases removed from V and 2 bases from J, the gap between germline ends came to 10 bases. In DNA, the CDR3 is TGTGCCAGCAGTTTCGGGATACGGAACTATGGCTACACCTTC. As protein: CASSFGIRNYGYTF.